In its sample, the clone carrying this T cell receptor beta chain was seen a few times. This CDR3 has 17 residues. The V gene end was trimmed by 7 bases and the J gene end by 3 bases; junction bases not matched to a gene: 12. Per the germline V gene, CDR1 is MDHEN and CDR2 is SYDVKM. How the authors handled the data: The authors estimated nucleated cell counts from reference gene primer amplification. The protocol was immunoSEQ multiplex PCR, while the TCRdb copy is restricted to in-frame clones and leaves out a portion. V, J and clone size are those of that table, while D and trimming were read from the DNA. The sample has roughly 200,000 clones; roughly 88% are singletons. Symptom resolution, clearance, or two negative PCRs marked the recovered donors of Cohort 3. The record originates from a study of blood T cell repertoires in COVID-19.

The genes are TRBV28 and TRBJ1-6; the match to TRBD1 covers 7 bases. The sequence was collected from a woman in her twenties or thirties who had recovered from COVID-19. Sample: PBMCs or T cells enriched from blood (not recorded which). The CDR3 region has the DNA TGTGCCAGCATCCGGAGGGGGCTACGAGGCTATAATTCACCCCTCCACTTT. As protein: CASIRRGLRGYNSPLHF.